The next 5 T cell receptor beta chains were all read from a single sample in a study of T-cell reconstitution after alpha-beta-depleted transplantation in children (dated by TCRdb to about 2016). The treatment or condition label of this sample denotes: allogeneic hematopoietic cell transplantation with graft depleted of TCRalphabeta T cells and CD19 B cells. Libraries were constructed by PCR. Sequenced using an Illumina HiSeq 2500. Molecular barcoding was employed in the preparation of TCR libraries, with unique molecular identifiers being used to normalize TCRbeta repertoire quantification. In-frame beta chains were kept once TCRdb had trimmed the public reads at Q25 with fastp and called clones with MiXCR. Every distinct CDR3 protein forms one entry, paired with its most common genes and DNA. The sample table lists hundreds of thousands of distinct CDR3 sequences, roughly 15% of them with a count of one. The ten largest account for just under 30% of the sample.

The specimen was PBMCs, mostly from graft donor cells, collected 360 days after TCRalphabeta/CD19-depleted stem cell transplant. These receptors all stem from a boy younger than two who had a stem cell transplant for Wiskott-Aldrich syndrome, so the T cells may come from the graft donor.

The rearrangement uses TRBV5-1 and TRBJ1-2; 8 bases are a match to TRBD1. Trimming cost V 4 bases and J 8 bases; bases outside gene matches: 10. The CDR3 runs to 14 residues. Germline lookup yields CDR1 SGHRS and CDR2 YFSETQ. DNA for the CDR3: TGCGCCAGCAGCCTGATCGACAGGGGCGGAGGCTACACCTTC. Translating it yields CASSLIDRGGGYTF.

By share, this clonotype counts as medium-sized. The genes are TRBV7-9 and TRBJ2-7; D is ambiguous. The V end was cut by 0 bases, the J end by 3 bases, with 6 bases between. CDR1 SEHNR and CDR2 FQNEAQ come from the germline V gene (reference sequence). This CDR3 has 13 amino acids. The CDR3 nucleotides read TGTGCCAGCAGCTTAGCGCACAGCTACGAGCAGTACTTC. Amino acids: CASSLAHSYEQYF.

There are a few counts of this clonotype. The rearrangement joins TRBV5-1 to TRBJ2-2; the D is unclear. The CDR3 loop spans 14 amino acids. Germline CDR1 reads SGHRS; CDR2 reads YFSETQ. Trimming removed 0 bases at V and 2 bases at J, with 5 bases between. The CDR3 sequence is CASSLDINTGELFF. The CDR3 bases are TGCGCCAGCAGCTTGGACATTAACACCGGGGAGCTGTTTTTT.

V gene TRBV3-1 combines with J gene TRBJ2-1, with 14 bases identical to TRBD2. The V segment lost 3 bases and the J segment 0 bases; nucleotides outside the gene matches: 7. Germline V gene lookup returns CDR1 LGHDT and CDR2 YNNKEL (reference sequence). CDR3 length: 19 amino acids. CDR3 bases: TGTGCCAGCAGCCATGATAGGACTAGCGGGGGGCGCTCCTACAATGAGCAGTTCTTC. It yields the protein CASSHDRTSGGRSYNEQFF.

In nucleotides, the CDR3 is TGTGCCAGCAGCTCCACTATCGGTGGTCCCCATTTCACAGATACGCAGTATTTT. This gives the protein CASSSTIGGPHFTDTQYF. The J gene is TRBJ2-3, the V gene TRBV11-1; D call uncertain. CDR3 length equals 18 residues. The germline gives CDR1 SGHAT, CDR2 FQDESV (reference sequence). V shed 4 bases and J shed 2 bases, with 22 bases lying between them. Using reference TRBV11-1 and TRBJ2-3 for the parts outside the CDR3, the full variable domain is EAEVAQSPRYKITEKSQAVAFWCDPISGHATLYWYRQILGQGPELLVQFQDESVVDDSQLPKDRFSAERLKGVDSTLKIQPAELGDSAMYLCASSSTIGGPHFTDTQYFGPGTRLTVL.